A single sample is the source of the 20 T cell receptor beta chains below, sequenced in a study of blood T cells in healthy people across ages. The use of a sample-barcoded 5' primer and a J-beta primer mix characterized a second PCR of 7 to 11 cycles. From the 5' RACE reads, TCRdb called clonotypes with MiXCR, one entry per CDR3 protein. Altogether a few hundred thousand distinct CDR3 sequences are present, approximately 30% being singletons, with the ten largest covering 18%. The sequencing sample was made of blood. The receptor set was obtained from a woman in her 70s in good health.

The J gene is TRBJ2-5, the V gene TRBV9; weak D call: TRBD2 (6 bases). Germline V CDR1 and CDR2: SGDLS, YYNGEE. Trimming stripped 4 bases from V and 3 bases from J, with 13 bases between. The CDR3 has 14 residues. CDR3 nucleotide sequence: TGTGCCAGCAGCCCGGAACTAGCCGAAGAGACCCAGTACTTC. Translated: CASSPELAEETQYF.

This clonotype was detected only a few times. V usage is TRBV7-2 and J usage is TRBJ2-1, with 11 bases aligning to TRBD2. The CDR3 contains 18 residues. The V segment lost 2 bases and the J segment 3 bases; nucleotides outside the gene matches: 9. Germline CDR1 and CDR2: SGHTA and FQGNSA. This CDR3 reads CASSLPRTTSGNYNEQFF. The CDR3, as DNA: TGTGCCAGCAGCTTACCCAGAACGACTAGCGGGAACTACAATGAGCAGTTCTTC.

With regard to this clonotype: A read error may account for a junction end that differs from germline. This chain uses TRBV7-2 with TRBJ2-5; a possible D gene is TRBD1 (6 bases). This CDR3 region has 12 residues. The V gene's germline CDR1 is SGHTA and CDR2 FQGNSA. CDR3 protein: CVSSLGLARGFF. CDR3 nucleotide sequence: TGTGTCAGCAGCTTAGGGTTAGCGAGGGGGTTCTTC.

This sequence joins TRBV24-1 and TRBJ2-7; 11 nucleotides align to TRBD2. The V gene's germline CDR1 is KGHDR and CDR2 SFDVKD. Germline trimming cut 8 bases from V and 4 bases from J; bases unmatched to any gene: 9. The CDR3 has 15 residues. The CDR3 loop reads CATKGTSGFFYEQYF. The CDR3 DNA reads TGTGCCACCAAAGGGACTAGCGGCTTCTTTTACGAGCAGTACTTC.

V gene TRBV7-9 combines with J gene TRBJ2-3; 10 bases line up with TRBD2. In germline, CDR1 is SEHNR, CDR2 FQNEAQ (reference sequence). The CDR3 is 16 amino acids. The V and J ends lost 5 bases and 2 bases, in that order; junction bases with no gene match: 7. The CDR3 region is CASSHRTSGYTDTQYF. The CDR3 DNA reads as TGTGCCAGCAGCCATAGGACTAGCGGATACACAGATACGCAGTATTTT.

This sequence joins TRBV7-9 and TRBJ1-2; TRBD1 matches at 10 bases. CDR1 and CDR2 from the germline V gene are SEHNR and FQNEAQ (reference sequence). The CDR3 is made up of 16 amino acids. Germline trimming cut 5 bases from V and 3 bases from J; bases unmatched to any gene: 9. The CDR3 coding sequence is TGTGCCAGCAGCCCTAGACAGGGGGCGATAGACTATGGCTACACCTTC. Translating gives CASSPRQGAIDYGYTF.

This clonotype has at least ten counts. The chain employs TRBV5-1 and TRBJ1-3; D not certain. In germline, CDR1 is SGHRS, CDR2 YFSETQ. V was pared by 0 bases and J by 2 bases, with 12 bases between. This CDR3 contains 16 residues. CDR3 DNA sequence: TGCGCCAGCAGCTTGGAGACGGCAGGAACTGGAAACACCATATATTTT. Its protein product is CASSLETAGTGNTIYF. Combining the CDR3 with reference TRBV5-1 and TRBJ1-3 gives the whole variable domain KAGVTQTPRYLIKTRGQQVTLSCSPISGHRSVSWYQQTPGQGLQFLFEYFSETQRNKGNFPGRFSGRQFSNSRSEMNVSTLELGDSALYLCASSLETAGTGNTIYFGEGSWLTVV.

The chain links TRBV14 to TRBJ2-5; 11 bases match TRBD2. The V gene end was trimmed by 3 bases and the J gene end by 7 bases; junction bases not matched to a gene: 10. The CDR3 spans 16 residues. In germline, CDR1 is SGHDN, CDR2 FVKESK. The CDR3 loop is CASSHTSGGFRVTQYF. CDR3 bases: TGTGCCAGCAGCCATACTAGCGGGGGTTTTCGAGTGACCCAGTACTTC.

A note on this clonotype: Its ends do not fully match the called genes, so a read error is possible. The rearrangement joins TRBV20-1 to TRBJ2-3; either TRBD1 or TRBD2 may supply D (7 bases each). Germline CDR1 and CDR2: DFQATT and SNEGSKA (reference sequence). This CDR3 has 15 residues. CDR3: CSAPRGGTLTDTRYF. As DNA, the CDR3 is TGCAGTGCCCCCAGGGGGGGGACTCTGACAGATACGCGGTATTTT.

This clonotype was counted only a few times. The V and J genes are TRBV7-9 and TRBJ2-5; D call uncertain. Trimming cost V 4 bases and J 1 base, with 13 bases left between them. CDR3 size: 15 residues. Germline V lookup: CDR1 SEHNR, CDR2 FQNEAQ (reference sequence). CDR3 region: CASSSYTATQETQYF. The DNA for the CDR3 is TGTGCCAGCAGCTCCTATACTGCTACCCAAGAGACCCAGTACTTC.

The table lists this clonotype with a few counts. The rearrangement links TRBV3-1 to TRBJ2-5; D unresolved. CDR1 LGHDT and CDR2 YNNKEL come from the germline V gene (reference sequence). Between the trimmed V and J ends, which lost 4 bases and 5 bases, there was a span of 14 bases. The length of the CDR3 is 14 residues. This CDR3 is CASSRTMRFETQYF. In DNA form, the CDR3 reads TGTGCCAGCAGCCGAACGATGCGTTTTGAGACCCAGTACTTC.

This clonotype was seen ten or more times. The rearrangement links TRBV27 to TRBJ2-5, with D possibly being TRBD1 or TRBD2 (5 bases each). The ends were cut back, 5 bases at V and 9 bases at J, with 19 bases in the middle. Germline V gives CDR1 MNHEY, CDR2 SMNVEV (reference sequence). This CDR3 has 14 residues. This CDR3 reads CASSVTGASRAQYF. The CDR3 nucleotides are TGTGCCAGCAGTGTGACCGGGGCCTCCCGGGCCCAGTACTTC.

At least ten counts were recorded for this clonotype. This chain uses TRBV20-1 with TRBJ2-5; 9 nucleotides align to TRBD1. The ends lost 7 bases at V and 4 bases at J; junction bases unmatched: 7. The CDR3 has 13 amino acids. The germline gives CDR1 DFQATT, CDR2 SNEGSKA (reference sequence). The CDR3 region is CSVYRGLGETQYF. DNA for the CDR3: TGCAGTGTCTACAGGGGGCTTGGAGAGACCCAGTACTTC.

Here the CDR3 DNA reads TGCAGTGCTAGAGACGGTGAAGCTTTCTTT. Translating gives CSARDGEAFF. The rearrangement joins TRBV20-1 to TRBJ1-1; no clear D gene. The V gene's germline CDR1 is DFQATT and CDR2 SNEGSKA (reference sequence). V lost 0 bases and J 7 bases, leaving 3 bases between the germline ends. The CDR3 extends over 10 amino acids.

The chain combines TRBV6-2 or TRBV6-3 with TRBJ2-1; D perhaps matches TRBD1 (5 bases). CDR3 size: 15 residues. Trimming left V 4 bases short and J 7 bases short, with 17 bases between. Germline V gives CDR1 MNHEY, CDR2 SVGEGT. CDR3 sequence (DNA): TGTGCCAGCAGTTGGCTAACTTCTCAGGGAAATGAGCAGTTCTTC. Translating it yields CASSWLTSQGNEQFF.

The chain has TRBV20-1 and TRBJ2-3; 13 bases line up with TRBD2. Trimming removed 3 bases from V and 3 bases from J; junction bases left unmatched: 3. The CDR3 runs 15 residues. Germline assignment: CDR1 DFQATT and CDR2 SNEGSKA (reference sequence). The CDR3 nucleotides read TGCAGTGCTAGGGGACTAGCGGGGAGGACAGATACGCAGTATTTT. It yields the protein CSARGLAGRTDTQYF.

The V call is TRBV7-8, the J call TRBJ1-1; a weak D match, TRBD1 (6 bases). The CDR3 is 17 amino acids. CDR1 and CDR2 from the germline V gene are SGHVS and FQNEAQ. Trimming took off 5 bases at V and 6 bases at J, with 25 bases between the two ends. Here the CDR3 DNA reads TGTGCCAGCAGCCATAGGGGTGGGGGGCGCGGGTCCGCTGAAGCTTTCTTT. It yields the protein CASSHRGGGRGSAEAFF. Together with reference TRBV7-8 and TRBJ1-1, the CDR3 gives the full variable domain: GAGVSQSPRYKVAKRGQDVALRCDPISGHVSLFWYQQALGQGPEFLTYFQNEAQLDKSGLPSDRFFAERPEGSVSTLKIQRTQQEDSAVYLCASSHRGGGRGSAEAFFGQGTRLTVV.

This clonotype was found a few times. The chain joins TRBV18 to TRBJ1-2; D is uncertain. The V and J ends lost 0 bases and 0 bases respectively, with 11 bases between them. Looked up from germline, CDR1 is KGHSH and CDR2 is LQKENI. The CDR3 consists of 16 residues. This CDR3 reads CASSPPTNTANYGYTF. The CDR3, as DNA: TGTGCCAGCTCACCACCGACGAACACTGCTAACTATGGCTACACCTTC.

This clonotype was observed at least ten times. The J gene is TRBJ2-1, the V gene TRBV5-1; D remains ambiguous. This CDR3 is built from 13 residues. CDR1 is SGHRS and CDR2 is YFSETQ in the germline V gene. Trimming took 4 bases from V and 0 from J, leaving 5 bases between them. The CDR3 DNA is TGCGCCAGCAGCCAAAGCTCCTACAATGAGCAGTTCTTC. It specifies CASSQSSYNEQFF.

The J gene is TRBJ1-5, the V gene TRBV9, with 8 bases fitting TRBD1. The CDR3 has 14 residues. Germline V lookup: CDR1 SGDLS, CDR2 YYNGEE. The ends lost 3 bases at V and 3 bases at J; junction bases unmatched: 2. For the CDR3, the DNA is TGTGCCAGCAGCGGGACAGGGAACAATCAGCCCCAGCATTTT. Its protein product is CASSGTGNNQPQHF.